This TCR beta chain was sequenced during a study of cytomegalovirus exposure and HLA in healthy donors. PCR used 60 Vbeta primers and 13 Jbeta primers. Sequenced by immunoSEQ multiplex PCR; TCRdb stores in-frame clones only, minus some. In the table there are 150,000 to 200,000 clones, around 78% of which are singletons. The donors, nominally healthy at sampling, likely had unrecorded immune exposures. This clone is a singleton in its sample. The receptor's source is a woman in her thirties in good health and CMV-seropositive. Source material: PBMCs.

The CDR3, as DNA: TGTGCCAGCAGCCAAACGACAGGGGAGAGGACTGAAGCTTTCTTT. This translates into CASSQTTGERTEAFF. The chain employs TRBV14 and TRBJ1-1; 8 nucleotides align to TRBD1. V gave up 2 bases and J gave up 5 bases; unmatched junction bases: 7. From germline, CDR1 is SGHDN and CDR2 FVKESK. CDR3 length equals 15 residues.